The TCR beta chain described here comes from a study of CD8+CD57+ T cells in acquired aplastic anemia. Genomic DNA templated the TCR beta VDJ and CDR3 profiling. MiXCR was run by TCRdb on the reads, yielding one entry per CDR3 protein. This repertoire shows under 200,000 distinct CDR3 sequences, approximately 43% found once; its top ten account for approximately 1%. Germline V gene data show CDR1 as MNHNS and CDR2 as SASEGT. This CDR3 is built from 16 residues. As for this clonotype: Its specificity is not known. One junction end disagrees with the germline gene, perhaps due to a read error.

Findings of the study overall: Between patients and controls, around 31 CD8+ CDR3 sequences were found in common. No significant patient-versus-control difference appeared in CD8+ Simpson's diversity.

The source is a human donor in good health. Sequenced material: sorted CD4+, CD8+, or CD8+CD57+ T cells (not recorded which) from PBMCs. The V and J genes are TRBV6-1 and TRBJ2-1, with TRBD2 identical over 7 bases. The CDR3 sequence: CGSSQLTGGPGVEQFF. CDR3 coding DNA: TGTGGCAGCAGTCAACTGACGGGAGGCCCTGGAGTGGAGCAGTTCTTC.